The 25 T cell receptor beta chains given below trace back to one sample, sequenced in a study of regulatory T cells in long-lasting Graves disease. Time point here: newly diagnosed GD, antithyroid drugs for less than 3 months. PBMC-derived RNA was used for the TCR library. iRepertoire HTBI primers and Arm-PCR of CDR3 regions built TCR beta libraries. TCRdb itself ran the multiplex PCR reads through MiXCR, one entry per CDR3 protein. Of 350,000 to 450,000 distinct CDR3 sequences listed, over 15% were seen once; the top ten hold 25% to 30%. The sample was also linked to a second study, of T cells in Graves' hyperthyroidism and ophthalmopathy.

The specimen was peripheral blood mononuclear cells (PBMCs), collected at new diagnosis, from a patient treated with antithyroid drugs. The receptors were gathered from a middle-aged man with Graves disease.

V gene TRBV7-2 combines with J gene TRBJ2-2; 9 nucleotides line up with TRBD2. This CDR3 is built from 17 residues. Losses at the gene ends were 5 bases for V and 2 bases for J; bases not matched to a gene: 9. From germline, CDR1 is SGHTA and CDR2 FQGNSA. The DNA of the CDR3 is TGTGCCAGCAGCCCAAATCCTAGCGGGGTAAACACCGGGGAGCTGTTTTTT. Its translation is CASSPNPSGVNTGELFF. The whole variable domain, filled in from reference TRBV7-2 and TRBJ2-2, reads GAGVSQSPSNKVTEKGKDVELRCDPISGHTALYWYRQSLGQGLEFLIYFQGNSAPDKSGLPSDRFSAERTGGSVSTLTIQRTQQEDSAVYLCASSPNPSGVNTGELFFGEGSRLTVL.

In this sample, this clonotype turned up many times. V and J are TRBV24-1 and TRBJ2-4; D is perhaps TRBD2 (6 bases). There are 17 residues in the CDR3. V lost 6 bases and J lost 0, with 17 bases in between. CDR1 is KGHDR and CDR2 is SFDVKD in the germline V gene. CDR3 in amino acids: CATSLCASALAKNIQYF. In DNA form, the CDR3 reads TGTGCCACCAGTCTTTGTGCTAGCGCGCTAGCCAAAAACATTCAGTACTTC.

The CDR3 region has the DNA TGTGCCAGGGACTCCGACCGCCACTCCTACAATGAGCAGTTCTTC. Protein sequence: CARDSDRHSYNEQFF. The rearrangement uses TRBV6-1 and TRBJ2-1, with D possibly matching TRBD2 (5 bases). The germline V gene encodes CDR1 MNHNS and CDR2 SASEGT. V was cut by 9 bases and J by 0 bases, with 15 bases left in between. CDR3 length: 15 amino acids.

The genes are TRBV10-3 and TRBJ1-1; maybe TRBD1 (6 bases). Trimming removed 6 bases at V and 0 bases at J, with 17 bases between. The germline V gene encodes CDR1 ENHRY and CDR2 SYGVKD. CDR3 size: 16 residues. Written as DNA, the CDR3 is TGTGCCATCAGGGGCGGACAGCCGATAATGAACACTGAAGCTTTCTTT. As protein: CAIRGGQPIMNTEAFF.

Comment on this clonotype: A far larger clone is one base from this, pointing to a likely read error. The chain employs TRBV12-3 or TRBV12-4 and TRBJ2-3; D is unresolved. The end of the DNA fits TRBJ1-1 better, so the J call may be wrong. The CDR3 is made up of 15 amino acids. The CDR3 sequence: CASSPRGGLYTGAFF. CDR3 nucleotides: TGTGCCAGCAGTCCCCGAGGTGGGCTCTACACTGGAGCTTTCTTT.

With respect to this clonotype: A much larger clone differs from this one at a single base, so this may be a read error. The J gene is TRBJ2-1, the V gene TRBV11-3, with D unclear. This CDR3 spans 14 amino acids. Per the germline V gene, CDR1 is SGHNT and CDR2 is YENEEA. CDR3 amino acids: CANSERGGYNEQFF. The CDR3 DNA reads TGTGCCAACAGCGAAAGAGGCGGATACAATGAGCAGTTCTTC.

This clonotype has a count of ten or more. The chain combines TRBV30 with TRBJ1-6; D remains unclear. V shed 0 bases and J shed 6 bases, with 15 bases lying between them. There are 16 residues in the CDR3. Per the germline V gene, CDR1 is GTSNPN and CDR2 is SVGIG (reference sequence). In DNA, the CDR3 is TGTGCCTGGAGTGTACGTATCGTTGAGGGTAATTCACCCCTCCACTTT. Its translation is CAWSVRIVEGNSPLHF.

This clonotype showed up many times. This chain links TRBV28 with TRBJ2-5; 7 nucleotides line up with TRBD2. V shed 5 bases and J 8 bases; nucleotides not matched to a gene: 11. This CDR3 is 14 amino acids long. Germline V CDR1 and CDR2: MDHEN, SYDVKM. CDR3 nucleotides: TGTGCCAGCAGTATCCCGAGCGGGGAGCGAACCCAGTACTTC. The encoded protein is CASSIPSGERTQYF.

This chain joins TRBV4-1 and TRBJ2-1, with D perhaps TRBD1 (6 bases). The V and J ends lost 4 bases and 10 bases respectively, with 14 bases between them. There are 13 residues in the CDR3. Germline CDR1 and CDR2: MGHRA and YSYEKL. The CDR3 protein is CASSRLGAEEQFF. The DNA for the CDR3 is TGCGCCAGCAGCCGACTGGGGGCGGAGGAGCAGTTCTTC.

This clonotype was counted at least ten times. The chain combines TRBV15 with TRBJ2-1; tentatively, D is TRBD1 or TRBD2 (5 bases each). Trimming cost V 0 bases and J 5 bases, with 5 bases left between them. CDR3 size: 13 residues. Germline-derived CDR1 and CDR2 are LNHNV and YYDKDF (reference sequence). The CDR3 region is CATSREGHNEQFF. Written as DNA, the CDR3 is TGTGCCACCAGCAGAGAGGGACACAATGAGCAGTTCTTC. Variable domain in full (rest from reference TRBV15 and TRBJ2-1): DAMVIQNPRYQVTQFGKPVTLSCSQTLNHNVMYWYQQKSSQAPKLLFHYYDKDFNNEADTPDNFQSRRPNTSFCFLDIRSPGLGDTAMYLCATSREGHNEQFFGPGTRLTVL.

V and J are TRBV5-1 and TRBJ1-2; weak D call: TRBD1 (5 bases). V gave up 4 bases and J gave up 4 bases, with 14 bases separating them. Looked up from germline, CDR1 is SGHRS and CDR2 is YFSETQ. The CDR3 extends over 14 amino acids. CDR3 DNA: TGCGCCAGCAGCATAAATAGGGGAGCCTATGGCTACACCTTC. Its translation is CASSINRGAYGYTF.

V gene TRBV6-1 combines with J gene TRBJ2-5; D is possibly TRBD1 (6 bases). The V end was cut by 5 bases, the J end by 3 bases, with 13 bases between. This CDR3 region has 14 residues. The germline gives CDR1 MNHNS, CDR2 SASEGT. For the CDR3, the DNA is TGTGCCAGCAGTCCTAGAGGGGGAGAAGAGACCCAGTACTTC. As protein: CASSPRGGEETQYF.

This chain uses TRBV6-2 or TRBV6-3 with TRBJ2-5; 7 bases are shared with TRBD2. Germline values: CDR1 MNHEY, CDR2 SVGEGT. J was trimmed by 2 bases and V by 6 bases; bases with no gene match: 12. The length of the CDR3 is 16 residues. CDR3 in DNA: TGTGCCAGCAGCCCACTACTAGCGCCAGATCAAGAGACCCAGTACTTC. Its translation: CASSPLLAPDQETQYF.

In its sample, this clonotype was seen a few times. This chain uses TRBV5-1 with TRBJ2-1; TRBD1 might be the D (5 bases). The V end lost 4 bases, the J end lost 4 bases, and 9 bases lay between the germline ends. CDR1 and CDR2 from the germline V gene are SGHRS and YFSETQ. This CDR3 contains 13 residues. The DNA of the CDR3 is TGCGCCAGCAGCGAGACAGATTACAATGAGCAGTTCTTC. Protein product: CASSETDYNEQFF.

This clonotype was seen at least ten times. This chain joins TRBV12-3 or TRBV12-4 and TRBJ2-1; TRBD2 aligns across 8 bases. The CDR3 spans 15 residues. The V gene end was trimmed by 6 bases and the J gene end by 12 bases; junction bases not matched to a gene: 16. For the CDR3, the DNA is TGTGCCAGCAGCGCGGGGGGAGGGAGAACCAGTGGGCAGTTCTTC. This gives the protein CASSAGGGRTSGQFF.

The chain couples TRBV14 to TRBJ2-3, with a tentative D call TRBD2 (6 bases). This CDR3 is 17 amino acids long. V was shortened by 4 bases and J by 3 bases, with 20 bases between the two germline ends. The V gene's germline CDR1 is SGHDN and CDR2 FVKESK. CDR3 region: CASSLTSSMGRTDTQYF. The CDR3 DNA follows: TGTGCCAGCAGCCTCACTTCGTCGATGGGGAGGACAGATACGCAGTATTTT.

Concerning this clonotype itself: A read error is possible here, since a much larger clone lies one base away. This chain connects TRBV11-2 to TRBJ2-7; D unclear. Germline values: CDR1 SGHAT, CDR2 FQNNGV. The CDR3 totals 13 residues. CDR3: CARSLSTLYEQYF. CDR3 nucleotides: TGTGCCAGAAGCTTATCGACGCTCTACGAGCAGTACTTC.

V gene TRBV6-2 or TRBV6-3 combines with J gene TRBJ2-7; D unresolved. The CDR3 has 16 residues. Germline CDR1 is MNHEY and CDR2 is SVGEGT. Trimming took 9 bases from V and 2 from J, leaving 23 bases between them. This CDR3 is CASTTLFSPVPYEQYF. The CDR3 DNA sequence: TGTGCCAGTACTACCCTTTTCAGTCCCGTCCCCTACGAGCAGTACTTC.

This clonotype was detected ten times or more. The chain has TRBV3-1 and TRBJ2-3; 8 positions match TRBD2. The J call is doubtful: the DNA matches TRBJ2-7 better. This CDR3 region has 16 residues. Per germline, CDR1 LGHDT and CDR2 YNNKEL (reference sequence). The CDR3 sequence: CASSQRGGISPYEQYF. CDR3 nucleotide sequence: TGTGCCAGCAGCCAACGCGGGGGGATCTCTCCCTACGAGCAGTACTTC.

Notes on this clonotype: This sequence is one base from a far larger clone and is likely a read error. The chain is built from TRBV2 and TRBJ2-7; 10 nucleotides align to TRBD2. Germline V gene lookup returns CDR1 SNHLY and CDR2 FYNNEI. The CDR3 runs to 15 residues. V was pared by 4 bases and J by 7 bases, with 10 bases of the junction left unmatched. CDR3 DNA: TGTGCCAGCAGTGTAACTAGCGGGGCAAACAATGAGCAGTACTTC. Protein: CASSVTSGANNEQYF.

Many counts were recorded for this clonotype. J is TRBJ2-5 and V is TRBV6-2 or TRBV6-3; D is uncertain. Deletions cut 1 base from V and 5 bases from J, with 5 bases between. From germline, CDR1 is MNHEY and CDR2 SVGEGT. The CDR3 sequence is 12 residues long. In nucleotides, the CDR3 is TGTGCCAGCAGTTACTTCTCGGAGACCCAGTACTTC. Residues: CASSYFSETQYF.

This clonotype was seen repeatedly, ten times or more. The V and J genes are TRBV18 and TRBJ1-1; the D gene is possibly TRBD1 (5 bases). The CDR3 spans 16 residues. Between the trimmed V and J ends, which lost 4 bases and 0 bases, there was a span of 15 bases. The germline gives CDR1 KGHSH, CDR2 LQKENI. For the CDR3, the DNA is TGTGCCAGCTCACAGGGGTCGCCCCACCTGAACACTGAAGCTTTCTTT. It codes for CASSQGSPHLNTEAFF.

This clonotype occurred many times. The V and J genes are TRBV28 and TRBJ1-1; possible D gene TRBD1, 6 bases. The length of the CDR3 is 13 residues. CDR1 is MDHEN and CDR2 is SYDVKM in the germline V gene. V shed 8 bases and J shed 4 bases, with 14 bases lying between them. The CDR3 is CASHTGPTTEAFF. CDR3 DNA: TGTGCCAGCCATACAGGGCCCACCACTGAAGCTTTCTTT.

This clonotype has ten or more counts. CDR3 nucleotide sequence: TGTGCCAGCAGCTTATCTAGCGGGGGAATCTACGAGCAGTACTTC. Residues: CASSLSSGGIYEQYF. The chain uses TRBV7-2 and TRBJ2-7, with 10 bases that match TRBD2. The CDR3 is made up of 15 amino acids. The trim removed 2 bases at V and 3 bases at J, leaving 4 bases unmatched. Germline CDR1 reads SGHTA; CDR2 reads FQGNSA.

There are a few counts of this clonotype. V and J are TRBV7-2 and TRBJ1-3; D is perhaps TRBD1 (6 bases). Trimming took off 5 bases at V and 11 bases at J, with 19 bases between the two ends. Germline CDR1 is SGHTA and CDR2 is FQGNSA. CDR3 length: 14 amino acids. The CDR3 sequence is CASSVRGGSAAIYF. DNA for the CDR3: TGTGCCAGCAGCGTTAGGGGGGGGAGCGCCGCCATATATTTT.